This T cell receptor (beta chain) was documented in a study of blood T cell repertoires in COVID-19. On the study more broadly: Acute-phase and convalescent COVID-19 samples originated in the United States, Italy and Spain.

Germline lookup yields CDR1 MNHNY and CDR2 SVGAGI (reference sequence). The CDR3 has 14 residues. Between the trimmed V and J ends, which lost 4 bases and 0 bases, there was a span of 9 bases. Per the study methods: It was from reference gene primer amplification that nucleated cell counts were estimated. The protocol was immunoSEQ multiplex PCR, while the TCRdb copy is restricted to in-frame clones and leaves out a portion. That table furnishes V, J and clone size, whereas the DNA furnished D and trimming. The sample holds around 190,000 clones, 88% seen once. Sequenced: peripheral blood. The V and J genes are TRBV6-6 and TRBJ1-2, with D tentatively TRBD1 (6 bases). This TCR was sampled from a man aged 45-65 years with COVID-19, enrolled during active disease. The DNA for the CDR3 is TGTGCCAGCAGTTCCGGACAGACTAACTATGGCTACACCTTC. It specifies CASSSGQTNYGYTF.